Below are 20 T cell receptor beta chains sequenced from a single sample in a study of OX40 agonist ivuxolimab in advanced cancers. Clones were read by immunoSEQ multiplex PCR, and TCRdb kept only the in-frame ones, dropping some. Of some 80,000 clones in the sample, about 86% were seen once. The sequencing here drew on CD4+ or CD8+ T cells sorted from blood, taken in a trial of the OX40 agonist ivuxolimab. All receptors come from an adult with an advanced solid tumor such as melanoma, head and neck, liver or kidney cancer.

This rearrangement joins TRBV25-1 to TRBJ1-5; D unclear. V lost 2 bases, J lost 7 bases, and 9 bases lay in between. The length of the CDR3 is 13 residues. The germline V gene encodes CDR1 MGHDK and CDR2 SYGVNS. The CDR3 nucleotides read TGTGCCAGCAGTGAAAGGGATAGCCAGCCCCAGCATTTT. Translating gives CASSERDSQPQHF.

This chain links TRBV10-3 with TRBJ2-2; D unclear. Trimming cost V 6 bases and J 1 base, with 12 bases left between them. Germline CDR1 ENHRY, CDR2 SYGVKD. The CDR3 consists of 15 residues. Written as DNA, the CDR3 is TGTGCCATCAGCCCGACGGTGGGGAACACCGGGGAGCTGTTTTTT. Translated: CAISPTVGNTGELFF.

The chain links TRBV18 to TRBJ2-7, with D perhaps matching TRBD1 (6 bases). The CDR3 loop spans 16 amino acids. Per the germline V gene, CDR1 is KGHSH and CDR2 is LQKENI. With 3 bases removed from V and 0 bases from J, the gap between germline ends came to 15 bases. CDR3 sequence: CASSPPLRGSSYEQYF. Here the CDR3 DNA reads TGTGCCAGCTCACCCCCGCTCAGGGGAAGCTCCTACGAGCAGTACTTC.

This chain links TRBV5-4 with TRBJ2-5; 7 bases map to TRBD2. The V gene's germline CDR1 is SGHNT and CDR2 YYREEE (reference sequence). The CDR3 extends over 14 amino acids. The ends lost 2 bases at V and 0 bases at J; junction bases unmatched: 1. CDR3 bases: TGTGCCAGCAGCTTAGCGGGGAACCAAGAGACCCAGTACTTC. This sequence encodes CASSLAGNQETQYF. Filled out from reference TRBV5-4 and TRBJ2-5, the complete variable domain reads ETGVTQSPTHLIKTRGQQVTLRCSSQSGHNTVSWYQQALGQGPQFIFQYYREEENGRGNFPPRFSGLQFPNYSSELNVNALELDDSALYLCASSLAGNQETQYFGPGTRLLVL.

The J gene is TRBJ2-1, the V gene TRBV6-5, with unresolved D. The length of the CDR3 is 14 residues. V was cut by 2 bases and J by 1 base, with 6 bases left in between. Germline V lookup: CDR1 MNHEY, CDR2 SVGAGI. The CDR3 region has the DNA TGTGCCAGCAGTTACGACCATTCCTACAATGAGCAGTTCTTC. It yields the protein CASSYDHSYNEQFF.

The chain recombines TRBV27 with TRBJ1-1, with TRBD1 as a possible D gene (6 bases). Deletions cut 6 bases from V and 1 base from J, with 12 bases between. Looked up from germline, CDR1 is MNHEY and CDR2 is SMNVEV (reference sequence). The length of the CDR3 is 14 residues. The CDR3 protein is CASRRTGSNTEAFF. The CDR3, as DNA: TGTGCCAGCAGGAGAACAGGGTCGAACACTGAAGCTTTCTTT.

This chain joins TRBV6-6 and TRBJ1-6; D is unclear. Trimming removed 0 bases at V and 10 bases at J, with 7 bases between. CDR3 length: 13 residues. CDR1 and CDR2 (germline): MNHNY, SVGAGI (reference sequence). Here the CDR3 reads CASSYSRQSPLHF. CDR3 sequence (DNA): TGTGCCAGCAGTTACTCTAGACAATCACCCCTCCACTTT.

The CDR3 DNA is TGTGCCAGCAGTCAACTAGCGGGGGTCAAAAACATTCAGTACTTC. It specifies CASSQLAGVKNIQYF. V usage is TRBV28 and J usage is TRBJ2-4; 11 bases are a match to TRBD2. From germline, CDR1 is MDHEN and CDR2 SYDVKM. CDR3 length: 15 residues. Trimming at V came to 5 bases and at J to 3 bases, leaving 3 bases not matched to a gene.

The chain employs TRBV6-5 and TRBJ1-2; 7 bases match TRBD1. The CDR3 has 15 amino acids. Germline V CDR1 and CDR2: MNHEY, SVGAGI. The ends lost 5 bases at V and 0 bases at J; junction bases unmatched: 6. The CDR3 region has the DNA TGTGCCAGCAGTCTCGATCAGGGGGCTAACTATGGCTACACCTTC. Protein: CASSLDQGANYGYTF.

This rearrangement joins TRBV6-5 to TRBJ1-6, with a tentative D call TRBD1 (6 bases). V was shortened by 9 bases and J by 11 bases, with 14 bases between the two germline ends. This CDR3 has 12 amino acids. Germline CDR1 MNHEY, CDR2 SVGAGI. The CDR3 DNA sequence: TGTGCCAGTAGAATGGGGGCAACACCCCTCCACTTT. This gives the protein CASRMGATPLHF.

The chain combines TRBV30 with TRBJ1-6, with 7 positions matching TRBD1. The CDR3 runs to 13 residues. Germline assignment: CDR1 GTSNPN and CDR2 SVGIG (reference sequence). Trimming removed 0 bases from V and 8 bases from J; junction bases left unmatched: 1. DNA of the CDR3: TGTGCCTGGAGTGTCACAGGGGATTCACCCCTCCACTTT. Translation gives CAWSVTGDSPLHF. Complete variable domain (other parts from reference TRBV30 and TRBJ1-6): SQTIHQWPATLVQPVGSPLSLECTVEGTSNPNLYWYRQAAGRGLQLLFYSVGIGQISSEVPQNLSASRPQDRQFILSSKKLLLSDSGFYLCAWSVTGDSPLHFGNGTRLTVT.

This clone was found many times. The rearrangement joins TRBV28 to TRBJ2-7; 7 bases map to TRBD1. Germline CDR1 and CDR2: MDHEN and SYDVKM. The CDR3 contains 12 residues. Losses at the gene ends were 7 bases for V and 5 bases for J; bases not matched to a gene: 5. Here the CDR3 DNA reads TGTGCCAGCACTGGGGACAGCAACGAGCAGTACTTC. Residues: CASTGDSNEQYF.

This chain connects TRBV28 to TRBJ1-6; 8 positions agree with TRBD1. Germline lookup yields CDR1 MDHEN and CDR2 SYDVKM. V was pared by 0 bases and J by 10 bases, with 5 bases of the junction left unmatched. The CDR3 runs 15 residues. DNA for the CDR3: TGTGCCAGCAGTTTATGGGCGGACAGGGAGTCACCCCTCCACTTT. Its protein product is CASSLWADRESPLHF.

The J gene is TRBJ2-1, the V gene TRBV6-6; 11 bases are a match to TRBD2. CDR3 size: 14 residues. The V segment lost 6 bases and the J segment 9 bases; nucleotides outside the gene matches: 7. The germline V gene has CDR1 MNHNY and CDR2 SVGAGI (reference sequence). The CDR3 reads CASSDSGGAPEQFF. CDR3 sequence (DNA): TGTGCCAGCAGCGATAGCGGGGGGGCCCCTGAGCAGTTCTTC.

This chain joins TRBV7-9 and TRBJ1-2; possible D gene TRBD1, 5 bases. From germline, CDR1 is SEHNR and CDR2 FQNEAQ (reference sequence). V lost 4 bases and J 0 bases, leaving 9 bases between the germline ends. The CDR3 is 14 amino acids. CDR3 bases: TGTGCCAGCAGCTCGATGACAGCTAACTATGGCTACACCTTC. This sequence encodes CASSSMTANYGYTF.

The rearrangement links TRBV18 to TRBJ2-1; a possible D gene is TRBD2 (6 bases). Germline CDR1 reads KGHSH; CDR2 reads LQKENI. The germline V and J ends were trimmed by 6 bases and 9 bases, with 18 bases remaining between them. This CDR3 has 14 residues. CDR3 protein: CASSQERRATEQFF. CDR3 sequence (DNA): TGTGCCAGCTCCCAAGAAAGGAGGGCCACTGAGCAGTTCTTC.

This clone appeared once. The chain is built from TRBV19 and TRBJ2-3; TRBD2 agrees at 15 bases. The length of the CDR3 is 16 residues. The germline V gene has CDR1 LNHDA and CDR2 SQIVND (reference sequence). Germline trimming cut 7 bases from V and 9 bases from J; bases unmatched to any gene: 11. The CDR3 protein is CASNSPGLAGGWTQYF. DNA for the CDR3: TGTGCCAGTAACTCACCGGGACTAGCGGGGGGCTGGACGCAGTATTTT.

The chain combines TRBV7-9 with TRBJ1-1, with 7 bases fitting TRBD1. The CDR3 loop spans 14 amino acids. Germline V gene data show CDR1 as SEHNR and CDR2 as FQNEAQ (reference sequence). With V trimmed by 3 bases and J by 4 bases, 5 bases remained unmatched. The CDR3 spells CASSFSYRGTEAFF. CDR3 DNA sequence: TGTGCCAGCAGCTTCTCGTACAGGGGCACTGAAGCTTTCTTT.

J is TRBJ2-5 and V is TRBV7-2; 10 bases line up with TRBD2. Germline loops: CDR1 SGHTA, CDR2 FQGNSA. V dropped 3 bases and J dropped 2; count of bases not matched to a gene: 6. The CDR3 length is 16 residues. The CDR3 is CASSFGTSDGQETQYF. The DNA for the CDR3 is TGTGCCAGCAGCTTCGGGACTAGCGACGGGCAAGAGACCCAGTACTTC. Full variable domain (outside the CDR3, taken from reference TRBV7-2 and TRBJ2-5): GAGVSQSPSNKVTEKGKDVELRCDPISGHTALYWYRQSLGQGLEFLIYFQGNSAPDKSGLPSDRFSAERTGGSVSTLTIQRTQQEDSAVYLCASSFGTSDGQETQYFGPGTRLLVL.

The CDR3 here is CASSLDSTRGYGYTF. In DNA, the CDR3 is TGTGCCAGCAGCTTAGACAGCACCAGGGGCTATGGCTACACCTTC. The V and J genes are TRBV7-2 and TRBJ1-2, with D tentatively TRBD1 (6 bases). Germline V gene sequence: CDR1 SGHTA, CDR2 FQGNSA. The CDR3 has 15 residues. V lost 1 base and J lost 4, with 13 bases in between.